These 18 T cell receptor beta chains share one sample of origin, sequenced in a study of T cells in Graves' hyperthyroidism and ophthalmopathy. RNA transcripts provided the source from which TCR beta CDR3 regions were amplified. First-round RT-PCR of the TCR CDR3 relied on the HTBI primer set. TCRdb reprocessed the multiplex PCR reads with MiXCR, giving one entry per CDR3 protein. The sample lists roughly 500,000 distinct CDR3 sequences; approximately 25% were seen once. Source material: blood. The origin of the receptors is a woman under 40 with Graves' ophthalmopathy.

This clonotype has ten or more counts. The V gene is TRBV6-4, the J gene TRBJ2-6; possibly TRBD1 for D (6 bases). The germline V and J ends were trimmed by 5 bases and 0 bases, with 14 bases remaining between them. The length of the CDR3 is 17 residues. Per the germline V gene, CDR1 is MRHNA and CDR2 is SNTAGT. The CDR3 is CASSQGTSNSGANVLTF. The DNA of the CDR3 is TGTGCCAGCAGTCAGGGGACGTCGAACTCTGGGGCCAACGTCCTGACTTTC.

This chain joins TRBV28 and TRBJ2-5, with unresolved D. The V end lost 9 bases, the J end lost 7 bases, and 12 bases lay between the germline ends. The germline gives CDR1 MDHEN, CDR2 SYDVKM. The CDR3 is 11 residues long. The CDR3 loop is CARQLMRTQYF. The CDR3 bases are TGTGCCAGACAGCTTATGAGGACCCAGTACTTC.

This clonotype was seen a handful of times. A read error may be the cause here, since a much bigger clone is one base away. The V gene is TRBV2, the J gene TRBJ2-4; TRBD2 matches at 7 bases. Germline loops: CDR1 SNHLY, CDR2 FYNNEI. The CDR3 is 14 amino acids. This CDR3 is CASSEVGLGDIKYF. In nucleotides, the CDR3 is TGTGCCAGCAGTGAGGTTGGACTAGGTGACATTAAGTACTTC.

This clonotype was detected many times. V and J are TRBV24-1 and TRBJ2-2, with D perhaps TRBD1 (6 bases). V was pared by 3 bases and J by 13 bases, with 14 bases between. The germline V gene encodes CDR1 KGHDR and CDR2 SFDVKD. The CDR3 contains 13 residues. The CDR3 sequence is CATSDPDSPALFF. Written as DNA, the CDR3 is TGTGCCACCAGTGATCCGGACAGCCCGGCGCTGTTTTTT.

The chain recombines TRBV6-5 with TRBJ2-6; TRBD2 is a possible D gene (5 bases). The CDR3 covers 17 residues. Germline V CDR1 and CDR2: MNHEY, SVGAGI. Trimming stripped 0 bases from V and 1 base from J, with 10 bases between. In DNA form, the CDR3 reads TGTGCCAGCAGTTACTCGATATCGGGATCTGGGGCCAACGTCCTGACTTTC. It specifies CASSYSISGSGANVLTF.

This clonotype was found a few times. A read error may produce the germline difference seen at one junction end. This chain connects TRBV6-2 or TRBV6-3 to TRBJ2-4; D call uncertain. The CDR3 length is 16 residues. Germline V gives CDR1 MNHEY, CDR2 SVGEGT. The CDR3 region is CASSSNKDLAKNIKYF. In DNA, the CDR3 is TGTGCCAGCAGTTCCAATAAGGATTTGGCCAAAAACATTAAGTACTTC.

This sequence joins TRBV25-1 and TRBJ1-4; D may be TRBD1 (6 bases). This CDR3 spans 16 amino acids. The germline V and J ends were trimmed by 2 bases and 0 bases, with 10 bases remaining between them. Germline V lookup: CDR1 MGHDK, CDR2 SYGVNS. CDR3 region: CASSEMDSTTNEKLFF. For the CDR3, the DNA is TGTGCCAGCAGTGAAATGGACAGTACAACTAATGAAAAACTGTTTTTT.

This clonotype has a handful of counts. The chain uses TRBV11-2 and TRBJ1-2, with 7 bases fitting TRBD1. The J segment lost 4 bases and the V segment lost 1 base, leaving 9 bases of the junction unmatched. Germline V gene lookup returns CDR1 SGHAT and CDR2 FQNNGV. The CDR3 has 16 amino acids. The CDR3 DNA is TGTGCCAGCAGCTTAGTTGGACAGGCTCCGAGCTATGGCTACACCTTC. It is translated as CASSLVGQAPSYGYTF.

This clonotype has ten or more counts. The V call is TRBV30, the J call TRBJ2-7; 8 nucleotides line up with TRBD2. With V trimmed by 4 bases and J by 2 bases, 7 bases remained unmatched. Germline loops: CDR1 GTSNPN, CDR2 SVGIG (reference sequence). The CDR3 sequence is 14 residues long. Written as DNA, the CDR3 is TGTGCCTGGACCCTCACGGGGGGGGCCTACGAGCAGTACTTC. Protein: CAWTLTGGAYEQYF.

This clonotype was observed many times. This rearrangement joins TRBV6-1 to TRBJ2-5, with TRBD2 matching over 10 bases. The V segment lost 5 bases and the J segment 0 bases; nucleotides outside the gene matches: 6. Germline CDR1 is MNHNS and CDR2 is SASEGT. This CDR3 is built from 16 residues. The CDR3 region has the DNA TGTGCCAGCAGTCTAAGCGGGGGGGGTCACCAAGAGACCCAGTACTTC. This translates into CASSLSGGGHQETQYF.

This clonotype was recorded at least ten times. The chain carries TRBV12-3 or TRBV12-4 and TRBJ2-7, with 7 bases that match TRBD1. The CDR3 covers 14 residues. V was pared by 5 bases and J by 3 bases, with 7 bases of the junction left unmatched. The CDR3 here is CASSPVDRSYEQYF. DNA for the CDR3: TGTGCCAGCAGTCCGGTGGACAGGAGCTACGAGCAGTACTTC.

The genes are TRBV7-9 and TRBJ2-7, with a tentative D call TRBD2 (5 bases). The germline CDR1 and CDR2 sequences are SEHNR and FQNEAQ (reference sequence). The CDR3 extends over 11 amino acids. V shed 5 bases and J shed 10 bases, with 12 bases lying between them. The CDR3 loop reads CASSPAGDQYF. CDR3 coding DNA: TGTGCCAGCAGCCCCGCGGGTGATCAGTACTTC.

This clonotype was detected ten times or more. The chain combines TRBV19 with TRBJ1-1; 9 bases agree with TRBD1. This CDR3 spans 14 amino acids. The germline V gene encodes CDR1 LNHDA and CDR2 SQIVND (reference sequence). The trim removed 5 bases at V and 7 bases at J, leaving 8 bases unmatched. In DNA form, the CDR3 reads TGTGCCAGTAGTCACTCGGACAGGGGCGATGAAGCTTTCTTT. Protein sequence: CASSHSDRGDEAFF.

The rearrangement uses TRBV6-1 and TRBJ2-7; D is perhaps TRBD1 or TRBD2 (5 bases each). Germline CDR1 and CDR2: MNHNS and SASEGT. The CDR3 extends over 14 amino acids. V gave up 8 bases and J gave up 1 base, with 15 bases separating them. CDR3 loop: CASFTRGQSYEQYF. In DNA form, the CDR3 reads TGTGCCAGCTTCACTAGGGGCCAGTCCTACGAGCAGTACTTC.

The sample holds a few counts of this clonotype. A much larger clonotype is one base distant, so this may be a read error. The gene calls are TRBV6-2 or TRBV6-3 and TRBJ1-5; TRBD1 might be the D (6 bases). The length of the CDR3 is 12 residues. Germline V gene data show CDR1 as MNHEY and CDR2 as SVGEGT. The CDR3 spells CASSYPGGPQQF. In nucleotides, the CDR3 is TGTGCCAGCAGTTACCCTGGGGGGCCCCAGCAGTTT.

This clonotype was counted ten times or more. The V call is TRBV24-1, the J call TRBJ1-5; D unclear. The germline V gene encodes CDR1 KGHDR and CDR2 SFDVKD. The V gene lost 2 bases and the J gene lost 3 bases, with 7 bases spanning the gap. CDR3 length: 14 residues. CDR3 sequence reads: CATSDSDNNQPQHF. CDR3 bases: TGTGCCACCAGTGATTCCGACAACAATCAGCCCCAGCATTTT.

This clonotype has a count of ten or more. CDR3: CASSLGPGLPEAFF. Here the CDR3 DNA reads TGTGCCAGCAGTTTAGGTCCGGGTCTCCCTGAAGCTTTCTTT. The chain couples TRBV12-3 or TRBV12-4 to TRBJ1-1; D gene ambiguous. The CDR3 covers 14 residues. Trimming stripped 1 base from V and 6 bases from J, with 12 bases between.

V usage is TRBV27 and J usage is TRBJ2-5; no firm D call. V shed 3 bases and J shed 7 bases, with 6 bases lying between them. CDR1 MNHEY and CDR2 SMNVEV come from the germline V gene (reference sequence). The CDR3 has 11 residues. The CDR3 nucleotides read TGTGCCAGCAGTTTTTTCGGGACCCAGTACTTC. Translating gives CASSFFGTQYF.